These 10 T cell receptor beta chains came from one sample sequenced in a study of CD8 T cells in Susac syndrome. RNA in amounts of roughly 0.5 to 1 ug was reverse transcribed with random hexamers. TCRdb processed the immunoSEQ multiplex PCR reads anew with MiXCR; each CDR3 protein has one entry. This table has about 200,000 distinct CDR3 sequences, more than 90% appearing once. Sequencing used CD4+ T cells from PBMCs. The receptors here all came from a human donor with multiple sclerosis.

The rearrangement joins TRBV12-3 or TRBV12-4 to TRBJ2-3; TRBD2 matches at 7 bases. V gave up 6 bases and J gave up 0 bases; unmatched junction bases: 6. This CDR3 comprises 15 residues. The CDR3 nucleotides read TGTGCCAGCAGAACTAGCGTGTCTAGCACAGATACGCAGTATTTT. This codes for CASRTSVSSTDTQYF.

The chain combines TRBV18 with TRBJ2-5; D might be TRBD2 (6 bases). CDR1 and CDR2 (germline): KGHSH, LQKENI. The CDR3 consists of 13 residues. Trimming removed 4 bases from V and 2 bases from J, with 8 bases in between. This CDR3 reads CASSRRGQETQYF. In nucleotides, the CDR3 is TGTGCCAGCTCACGCCGGGGGCAAGAGACCCAGTACTTC. Variable domain in full (rest from reference TRBV18 and TRBJ2-5): NAGVMQNPRHLVRRRGQEARLRCSPMKGHSHVYWYRQLPEEGLKFMVYLQKENIIDESGMPKERFSAEFPKEGPSILRIQQVVRGDSAAYFCASSRRGQETQYFGPGTRLLVL.

The chain couples TRBV10-1 to TRBJ2-5; TRBD2 agrees at 7 bases. The CDR3 length is 13 residues. The trim removed 2 bases at V and 6 bases at J, leaving 3 bases unmatched. CDR1 is WNHNN and CDR2 is SYGVQD in the germline V gene (reference sequence). The DNA of the CDR3 is TGCGCCAGCAGTGAGGCGGGGGTCAAGACCCAGTACTTC. Protein product: CASSEAGVKTQYF.

Only one count was recorded for this clonotype. V usage is TRBV6-1 and J usage is TRBJ2-6; D is undetermined. The length of the CDR3 is 13 residues. Trimming took 10 bases from V and 1 from J, leaving 8 bases between them. Germline values: CDR1 MNHNS, CDR2 SASEGT. CDR3 loop: CATATSGANVLTF. CDR3 nucleotide sequence: TGTGCCACGGCGACATCTGGGGCCAACGTCCTGACTTTC.

The chain uses TRBV3-1 and TRBJ2-1; D perhaps matches TRBD1 (6 bases). V was trimmed by 6 bases and J by 4 bases, leaving 19 bases between them. This CDR3 spans 16 amino acids. The germline gives CDR1 LGHDT, CDR2 YNNKEL (reference sequence). CDR3 bases: TGTGCCAGCAGACACCAGGGGAACGATGAGTACAATGAGCAGTTCTTC. It translates to CASRHQGNDEYNEQFF.

The chain links TRBV29-1 to TRBJ2-7; 9 nucleotides line up with TRBD1. Germline V CDR1 and CDR2: SQVTM, ANQGSEA. With 4 bases clipped from V and 6 bases from J, the junction kept 10 bases outside the gene matches. This CDR3 comprises 14 residues. The CDR3 sequence: CSVARGQGGSEQYF. In DNA, the CDR3 is TGCAGCGTTGCTAGGGGACAGGGAGGCTCCGAGCAGTACTTC.

J is TRBJ1-1 and V is TRBV6-5; D not resolved. Per germline, CDR1 MNHEY and CDR2 SVGAGI. This CDR3 has 13 residues. The ends were cut back, 1 base at V and 1 base at J, with 4 bases in the middle. CDR3 in amino acids: CASSYYANTEAFF. Written as DNA, the CDR3 is TGTGCCAGCAGTTACTATGCGAACACTGAAGCTTTCTTT.

The chain joins TRBV6-6 to TRBJ2-4; TRBD2 agrees at 7 bases. The trim removed 10 bases at V and 3 bases at J, leaving 15 bases unmatched. CDR1 and CDR2 from the germline V gene are MNHNY and SVGAGI (reference sequence). The CDR3 consists of 16 residues. The DNA of the CDR3 is TGTGCCACCCACACTAGCGTAGGCGTCGGCAAAAACATTCAGTACTTC. Protein: CATHTSVGVGKNIQYF.

This clonotype was recorded once. V gene TRBV7-2 combines with J gene TRBJ1-2; no reliable D call. Germline values: CDR1 SGHTA, CDR2 FQGNSA. The CDR3 is 16 residues long. Trimming took 4 bases from V and 4 from J, leaving 19 bases between them. The CDR3 loop is CASSSTPGRGIYGYTF. The CDR3, as DNA: TGTGCCAGCAGCTCAACTCCGGGTCGAGGGATCTATGGCTACACCTTC.

The chain employs TRBV12-3 or TRBV12-4 and TRBJ2-5; D call uncertain. The CDR3 loop spans 15 amino acids. V was clipped by 3 bases and J by 5 bases, with 16 bases between them. In nucleotides, the CDR3 is TGTGCCAGCAGTTTTAATGTGGGCAGTAGGGAGACCCAGTACTTC. Its translation is CASSFNVGSRETQYF.